This paragraph reports one T cell receptor beta chain. The CDR3 runs to 16 residues. The germline CDR1 and CDR2 sequences are SGDLS and YYNGEE. V lost 3 bases and J lost 1; bases outside the gene matches: 5. This PCR relied on a set of 60 Vbeta primers and 13 Jbeta primers. Clones were sequenced by immunoSEQ multiplex PCR, and TCRdb holds only the in-frame ones, with some missing. The sample contains around 150,000 clones, approximately 61% of which appear only once. The data stem from a study of cytomegalovirus exposure and HLA in healthy donors. This chain connects TRBV9 to TRBJ2-3; TRBD1 agrees at 10 bases. The sequencing input was PBMCs. This receptor was taken from a human donor in good health. The chain's CDR3 is CASSALGTGGTDTQYF. CDR3 sequence (DNA): TGTGCCAGCAGCGCCCTCGGGACAGGGGGCACAGATACGCAGTATTTT.